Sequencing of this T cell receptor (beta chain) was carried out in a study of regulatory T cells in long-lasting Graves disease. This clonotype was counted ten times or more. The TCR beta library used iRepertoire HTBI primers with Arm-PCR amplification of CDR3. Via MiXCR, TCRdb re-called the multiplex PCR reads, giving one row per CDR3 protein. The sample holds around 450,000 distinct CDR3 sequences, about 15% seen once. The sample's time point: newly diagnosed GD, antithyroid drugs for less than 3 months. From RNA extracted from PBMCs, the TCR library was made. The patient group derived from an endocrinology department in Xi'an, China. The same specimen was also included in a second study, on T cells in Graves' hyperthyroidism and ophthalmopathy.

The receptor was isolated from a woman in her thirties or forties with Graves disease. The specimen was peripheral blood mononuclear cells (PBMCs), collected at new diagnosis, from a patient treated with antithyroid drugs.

The CDR3 protein is CASSSFTRSTRQYF. The CDR3 DNA is TGTGCCAGCAGCTCCTTTACTAGATCTACGAGGCAGTACTTC. J is TRBJ2-7 and V is TRBV28; a possible D gene is TRBD2 (5 bases). The germline V gene encodes CDR1 MDHEN and CDR2 SYDVKM. The V end lost 6 bases, the J end lost 9 bases, and 21 bases lay between the germline ends. The CDR3 spans 14 residues.